This T cell receptor (beta chain) was found in a study of T-cell memory formation after mild COVID-19. Study in general: The two donors had largely donor-specific TCR clusters. Study results and limitations: There were some responding clones in pre-infection memory, which suggested that cross-reactive memory had joined. The CD4+ clones that contracted clustered mainly within CM and EM, and the CD8+ clones concentrated in EMRA.

This clonotype came up a few times. Its antigen remains unidentified. Trimming stripped 7 bases from V and 6 bases from J, with 15 bases between. The CDR3 runs to 14 residues. Using its own MiXCR run on the 5' RACE reads, TCRdb lists one record per CDR3 protein. The data hold about 190,000 distinct CDR3 sequences, with roughly a tenth observed a single time. Specimen: PBMCs or a T cell subset sorted from them (not recorded which). The J gene is TRBJ2-2, the V gene TRBV12-3 or TRBV12-4; weak D call: TRBD1 (5 bases). The TCR comes from a man younger than 35 who had mild COVID-19 (a few samples of this study predate the infection). Cell type and time point are not known. The DNA for the CDR3 is TGTGCCAGCATTCCCATAGGGGCCCCCGGGGAGCTGTTTTTT. Protein sequence: CASIPIGAPGELFF.